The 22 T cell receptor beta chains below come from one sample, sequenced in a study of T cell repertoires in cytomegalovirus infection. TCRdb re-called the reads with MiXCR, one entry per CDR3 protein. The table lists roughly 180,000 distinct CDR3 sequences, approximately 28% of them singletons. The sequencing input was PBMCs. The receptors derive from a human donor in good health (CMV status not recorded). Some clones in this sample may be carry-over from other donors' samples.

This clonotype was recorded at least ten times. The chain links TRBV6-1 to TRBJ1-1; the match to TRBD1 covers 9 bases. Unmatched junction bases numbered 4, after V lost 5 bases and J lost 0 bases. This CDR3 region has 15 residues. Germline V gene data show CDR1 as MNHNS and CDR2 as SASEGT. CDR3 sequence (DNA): TGTGCCAGCAGTTTGGGACAGGGATTGAACACTGAAGCTTTCTTT. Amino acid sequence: CASSLGQGLNTEAFF.

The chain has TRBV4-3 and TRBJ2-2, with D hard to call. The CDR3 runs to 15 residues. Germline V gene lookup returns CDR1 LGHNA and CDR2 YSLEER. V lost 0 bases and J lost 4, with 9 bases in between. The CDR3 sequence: CASSQDRAATGELFF. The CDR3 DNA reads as TGCGCCAGCAGCCAAGATCGGGCGGCCACCGGGGAGCTGTTTTTT.

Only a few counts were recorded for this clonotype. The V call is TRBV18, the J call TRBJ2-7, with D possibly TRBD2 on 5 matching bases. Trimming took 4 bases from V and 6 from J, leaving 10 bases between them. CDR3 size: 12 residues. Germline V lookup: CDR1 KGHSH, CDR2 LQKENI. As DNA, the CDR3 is TGTGCCAGCTCACAGGGAGTGGGCGAGCAGTACTTC. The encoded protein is CASSQGVGEQYF.

The CDR3 DNA reads as TGTGCCAGCAGTCTCCGAAGATCCTACGAGCAGTACTTC. Translation: CASSLRRSYEQYF. V gene TRBV12-3 or TRBV12-4 combines with J gene TRBJ2-7, with D unresolved. Deletions cut 5 bases from V and 1 base from J, with 9 bases between. CDR3 size: 13 residues.

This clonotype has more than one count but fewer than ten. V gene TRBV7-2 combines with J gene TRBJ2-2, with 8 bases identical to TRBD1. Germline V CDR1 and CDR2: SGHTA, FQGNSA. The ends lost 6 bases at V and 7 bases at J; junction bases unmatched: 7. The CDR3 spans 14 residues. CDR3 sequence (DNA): TGTGCCAGCAGACCTCAGGGGGCGGACGGGGAGCTGTTTTTT. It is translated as CASRPQGADGELFF.

CDR3 in DNA: TGTGCCAGCAGGCGACAGGGGGCAGGGCAGCCCCAGCATTTT. This gives the protein CASRRQGAGQPQHF. The chain joins TRBV6-5 to TRBJ1-5; 10 positions match TRBD1. Trimming removed 6 bases from V and 7 bases from J; junction bases left unmatched: 6. CDR1 is MNHEY and CDR2 is SVGAGI in the germline V gene. The CDR3 covers 14 residues.

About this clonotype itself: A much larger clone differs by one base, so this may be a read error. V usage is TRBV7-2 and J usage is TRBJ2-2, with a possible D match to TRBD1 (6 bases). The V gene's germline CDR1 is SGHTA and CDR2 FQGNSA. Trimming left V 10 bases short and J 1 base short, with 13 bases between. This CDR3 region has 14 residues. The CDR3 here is CANSPTGNTGELFF. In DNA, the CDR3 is TGTGCCAACAGTCCGACAGGGAACACCGGGGAGCTGTTTTTT.

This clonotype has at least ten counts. Here the CDR3 reads CASSLKTGAPDTQYF. DNA of the CDR3: TGTGCCAGCAGCCTCAAGACAGGGGCCCCAGATACGCAGTATTTT. The rearrangement uses TRBV12-3 or TRBV12-4 and TRBJ2-3; 8 nucleotides agree with TRBD1. V gave up 6 bases and J gave up 4 bases; unmatched junction bases: 9. The CDR3 length is 15 residues.

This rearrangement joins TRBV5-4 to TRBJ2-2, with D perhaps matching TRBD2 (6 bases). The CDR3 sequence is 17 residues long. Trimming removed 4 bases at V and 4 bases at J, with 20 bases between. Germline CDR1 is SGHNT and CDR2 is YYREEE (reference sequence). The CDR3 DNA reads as TGTGCCAGCAGCAGACCCGGGACTTTCAGGTCCACCGGGGAGCTGTTTTTT. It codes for CASSRPGTFRSTGELFF. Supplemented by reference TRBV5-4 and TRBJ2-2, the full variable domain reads ETGVTQSPTHLIKTRGQQVTLRCSSQSGHNTVSWYQQALGQGPQFIFQYYREEENGRGNFPPRFSGLQFPNYSSELNVNALELDDSALYLCASSRPGTFRSTGELFFGEGSRLTVL.

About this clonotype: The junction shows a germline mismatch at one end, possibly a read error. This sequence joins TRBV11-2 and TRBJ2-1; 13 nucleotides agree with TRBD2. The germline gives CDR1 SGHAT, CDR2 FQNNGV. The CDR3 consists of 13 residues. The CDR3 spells CASSTSGGARKFF. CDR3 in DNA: TGTGCTAGCAGCACTAGCGGGGGGGCTAGGAAGTTCTTC.

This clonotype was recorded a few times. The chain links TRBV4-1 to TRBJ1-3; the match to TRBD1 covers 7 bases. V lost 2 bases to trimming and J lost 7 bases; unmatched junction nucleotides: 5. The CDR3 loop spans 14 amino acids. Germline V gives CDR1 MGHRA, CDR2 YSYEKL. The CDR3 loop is CASSQPGGRNTIYF. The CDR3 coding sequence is TGCGCCAGCAGCCAACCAGGGGGTCGGAACACCATATATTTT.

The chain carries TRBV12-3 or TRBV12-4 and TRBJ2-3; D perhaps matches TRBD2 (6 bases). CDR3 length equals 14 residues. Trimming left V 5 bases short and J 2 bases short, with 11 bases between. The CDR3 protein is CASSPDYHTDTQYF. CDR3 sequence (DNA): TGTGCCAGCAGTCCGGACTATCACACAGATACGCAGTATTTT.

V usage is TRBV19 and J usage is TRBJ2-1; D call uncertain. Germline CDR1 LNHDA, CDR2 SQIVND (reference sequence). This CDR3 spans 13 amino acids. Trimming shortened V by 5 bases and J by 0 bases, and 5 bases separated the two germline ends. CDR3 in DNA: TGTGCCAGTAGTGTTTTCTCCTACAATGAGCAGTTCTTC. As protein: CASSVFSYNEQFF.

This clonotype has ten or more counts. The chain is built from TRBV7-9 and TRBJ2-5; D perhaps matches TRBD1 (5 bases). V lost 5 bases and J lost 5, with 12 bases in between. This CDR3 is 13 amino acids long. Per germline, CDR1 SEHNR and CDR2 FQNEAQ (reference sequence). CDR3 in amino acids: CASSKGVGETQYF. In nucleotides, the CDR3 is TGTGCCAGCAGCAAAGGGGTTGGGGAGACCCAGTACTTC.

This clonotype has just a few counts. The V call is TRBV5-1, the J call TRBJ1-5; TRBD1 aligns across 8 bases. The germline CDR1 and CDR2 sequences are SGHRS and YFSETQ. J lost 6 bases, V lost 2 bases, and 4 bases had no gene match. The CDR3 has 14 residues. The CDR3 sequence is CASSFGQGGQPQHF. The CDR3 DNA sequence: TGCGCCAGCAGCTTCGGACAGGGAGGTCAGCCCCAGCATTTT.

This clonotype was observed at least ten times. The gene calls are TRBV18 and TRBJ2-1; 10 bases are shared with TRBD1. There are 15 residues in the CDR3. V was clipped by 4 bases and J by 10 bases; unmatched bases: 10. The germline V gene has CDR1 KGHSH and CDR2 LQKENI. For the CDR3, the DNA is TGTGCCAGCTCACGGGGACAGGGGCCTCCCCAGGAGCAGTTCTTC. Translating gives CASSRGQGPPQEQFF.

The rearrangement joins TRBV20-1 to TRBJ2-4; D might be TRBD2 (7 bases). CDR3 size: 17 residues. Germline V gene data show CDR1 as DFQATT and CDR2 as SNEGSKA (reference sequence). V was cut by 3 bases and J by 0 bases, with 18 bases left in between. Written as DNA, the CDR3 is TGCAGTGCTAGGGCCGGGCGGGGGCTTTTAGCCAAAAACATTCAGTACTTC. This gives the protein CSARAGRGLLAKNIQYF.

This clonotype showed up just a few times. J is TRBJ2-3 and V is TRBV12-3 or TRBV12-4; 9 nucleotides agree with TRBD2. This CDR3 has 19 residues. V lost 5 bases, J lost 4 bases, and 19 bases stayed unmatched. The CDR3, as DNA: TGTGCCAGCAGTCTCGGTCCTCTCGGGACTAGCAAAGGAGCAGATACGCAGTATTTT. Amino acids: CASSLGPLGTSKGADTQYF.

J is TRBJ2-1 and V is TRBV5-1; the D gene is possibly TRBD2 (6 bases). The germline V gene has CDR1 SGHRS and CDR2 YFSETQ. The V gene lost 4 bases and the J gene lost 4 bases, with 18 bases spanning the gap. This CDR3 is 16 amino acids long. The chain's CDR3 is CASSRLGTEGYNEQFF. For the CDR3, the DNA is TGCGCCAGCAGCCGGCTTGGGACGGAGGGGTACAATGAGCAGTTCTTC.

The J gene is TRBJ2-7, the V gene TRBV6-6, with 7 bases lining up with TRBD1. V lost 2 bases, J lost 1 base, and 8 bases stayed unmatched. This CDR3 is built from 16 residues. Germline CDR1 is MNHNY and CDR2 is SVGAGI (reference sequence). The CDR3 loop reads CASSYVVWDSSYEQYF. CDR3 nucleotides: TGTGCCAGCAGTTACGTAGTGTGGGACAGTTCCTACGAGCAGTACTTC.

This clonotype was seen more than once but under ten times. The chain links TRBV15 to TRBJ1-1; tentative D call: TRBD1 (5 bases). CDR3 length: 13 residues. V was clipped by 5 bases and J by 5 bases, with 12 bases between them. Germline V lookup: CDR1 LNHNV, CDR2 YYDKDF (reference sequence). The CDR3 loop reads CATSLERGTEAFF. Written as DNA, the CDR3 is TGTGCCACCAGCCTAGAAAGGGGAACTGAAGCTTTCTTT.

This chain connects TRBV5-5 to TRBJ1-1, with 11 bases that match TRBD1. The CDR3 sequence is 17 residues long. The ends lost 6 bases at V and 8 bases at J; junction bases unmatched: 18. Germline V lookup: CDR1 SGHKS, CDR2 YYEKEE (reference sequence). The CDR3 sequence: CASTRLSRDRGYHEAFF. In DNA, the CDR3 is TGTGCCAGCACCCGATTAAGCCGGGACAGGGGGTATCACGAAGCTTTCTTT.